This TCR beta chain was profiled in a study of Graves' ophthalmopathy and Graves' hyperthyroidism (dated by TCRdb to 2016 to 2018). General notes on the study: Peripheral blood was collected at initial diagnosis, before any treatment. The study used TCR beta repertoire signatures to distinguish Graves' ophthalmopathy from Graves' hyperthyroidism and to predict progression to ophthalmopathy. In total, 135 blood samples were TCR-sequenced: some 40 ophthalmopathy, approximately 75 hyperthyroidism and some 17 hyperthyroidism-to-ophthalmopathy patients. To explore V-J signatures that distinguish ophthalmopathy from hyperthyroidism, a discovery set of under 110 patients was enrolled, made up of 43 with ophthalmopathy and 57 with stable hyperthyroidism. An independent validation cohort comprised some 19 hyperthyroidism patients and 15 to 17 patients who later progressed from hyperthyroidism to ophthalmopathy. In more than 5 hyperthyroidism patients, the T-cell repertoire of thyroid tissue was compared with the T-cell repertoire of blood. Once sampling was done, hyperthyroidism patients were given methimazole at a starting dose of 30 mg daily, while ophthalmopathy patients were given high-dose intravenous methylprednisolone. For training and testing, the 100 or so patients in the discovery cohort were randomly divided in a 7:3 ratio. The paper's findings and limits, for the study overall: No statistical method was used to predetermine the sample size, and group allocation was not hidden from the investigators. Among expanded thyroid clonotypes with frequency above 0.001, most also showed up in blood, which suggests that blood repertoires may reflect the thyroid immune response. In validation, the model predicted ophthalmopathy progression with about 71% sensitivity and less than 80% specificity; fewer than 15 predicted patients were CT-confirmed with GO in a median of approximately 6.5 months. In cross-validation, the 13-signature model distinguished ophthalmopathy from stable hyperthyroidism with around 90% sensitivity and 81.08% specificity, while in the test set the corresponding values were roughly 80% and 75%.

This clonotype occurred a few times. Its binding antigen is unknown. The input lacks base qualities; no much larger clone sits a single base away. Via the germline V gene, CDR1 is SGHRS and CDR2 YFSETQ. CDR3 length: 13 amino acids, cysteine to phenylalanine. Solely the CDR3 DNA is kept, with 39 bases framed from the first base. Trimming takes 5 bases from V and 4 bases from J, and the germline ends sit 12 bases apart. Stable hyperthyroidism was defined as no progression to ophthalmopathy within 18 months of follow-up. Hyperthyroidism patients were newly diagnosed, were aged 18 to 65 years, and had a disease duration under 2 months. Anyone with other autoimmune diseases, uncontrolled infections, pregnancy or lactation was excluded from the study. Clinical symptoms, serum thyroxine, TRAb, thyroid ultrasound and orbital computed tomography formed the basis of the diagnosis. Ficoll-Paque density gradient centrifugation was used to isolate PBMCs from 9.5 to 10 ml of fresh peripheral blood. Total RNA was extracted with Trizol reagent and quality-checked on an Agilent 2100 Bioanalyzer.

For repertoire sequencing, the TCR beta CDR3 regions were amplified from RNA transcripts. HTBI primers and the Qiagen OneStep RT-PCR kit were used in a first-round RT-PCR, which was followed by a second-round multiplex PCR, size selection and purification. Libraries were sequenced on an Illumina HiSeq2000 using paired-end 100 bp reads. Regarding the original processing steps: SOAPnuke was used to process the reads, removing any read that contained adapters or uncalled bases, had a mean Phred below 15, or lacked an exact match to the constant primer or identifier. COPE v1.2.5 was used to merge the high-quality paired reads. Each unique nucleotide sequence was defined as a clonotype, and clonotypes were aligned to IMGT TRB V, D and J references with MiTCR v1.1. The analysis was limited to V-J combinations with a frequency above 0.0001, which together covered 99.2% of the repertoires. A TCR clonal expansion and chaos score per V-J combination was defined as the ratio of F50 clonal expansion to chaos observed in the TCRdist matrix. Welch's t-statistics and random forest were used to reduce features to about a dozen V-J combinations, which were fed into a naive Bayes classifier. The Morisita-Horn index was used to measure how similar the thyroid and blood repertoires were. TCRdb reprocessing: public reads trimmed at Q25 with fastp, clones called with MiXCR, in-frame beta chains kept. Rows merge per CDR3 protein into single entries with the most common DNA and genes. TCRdb, not the original authors, processed these V and J calls. This sample gives 350,000 to 450,000 distinct CDR3 sequences in total; under 25% of them show up just once. More than 2.5% of the sample is held by the ten biggest clonotypes.

The V and J segments used are TRBV5-1 and TRBJ1-1; matching of 5 bases hints at TRBD1 as the D gene. Sequencing was done on a sample of peripheral blood. The clonotype originates from a woman aged 18-35 years with stable Graves' hyperthyroidism. Donor details come from another sample of the same person, matched by shared clones. The CDR3 region: CASREGRSTEAFF. The nucleotides read TGCGCCAGCAGGGAGGGACGGAGCACTGAAGCTTTCTTT. Reference TRBV5-1 and TRBJ1-1 proteins supply the regions before and after the CDR3; the full variable domain is: KAGVTQTPRYLIKTRGQQVTLSCSPISGHRSVSWYQQTPGQGLQFLFEYFSETQRNKGNFPGRFSGRQFSNSRSEMNVSTLELGDSALYLCASREGRSTEAFFGQGTRLTVV.